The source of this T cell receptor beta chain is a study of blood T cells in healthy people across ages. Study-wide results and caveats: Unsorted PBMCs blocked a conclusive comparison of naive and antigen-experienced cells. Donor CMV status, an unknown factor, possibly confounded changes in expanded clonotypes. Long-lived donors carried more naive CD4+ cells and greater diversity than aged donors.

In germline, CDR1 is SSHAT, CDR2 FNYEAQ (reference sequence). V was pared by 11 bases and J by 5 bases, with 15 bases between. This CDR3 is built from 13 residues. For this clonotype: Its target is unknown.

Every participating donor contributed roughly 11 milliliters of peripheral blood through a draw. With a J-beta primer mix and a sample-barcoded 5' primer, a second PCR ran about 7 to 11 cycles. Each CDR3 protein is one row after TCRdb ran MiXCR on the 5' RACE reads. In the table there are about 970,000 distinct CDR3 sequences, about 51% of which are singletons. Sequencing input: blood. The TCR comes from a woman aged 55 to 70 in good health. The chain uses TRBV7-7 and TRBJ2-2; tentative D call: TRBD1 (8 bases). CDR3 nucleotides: TGTGCCCTTGGACAGGGAGGGACCGGGGAGCTGTTTTTT. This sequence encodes CALGQGGTGELFF.